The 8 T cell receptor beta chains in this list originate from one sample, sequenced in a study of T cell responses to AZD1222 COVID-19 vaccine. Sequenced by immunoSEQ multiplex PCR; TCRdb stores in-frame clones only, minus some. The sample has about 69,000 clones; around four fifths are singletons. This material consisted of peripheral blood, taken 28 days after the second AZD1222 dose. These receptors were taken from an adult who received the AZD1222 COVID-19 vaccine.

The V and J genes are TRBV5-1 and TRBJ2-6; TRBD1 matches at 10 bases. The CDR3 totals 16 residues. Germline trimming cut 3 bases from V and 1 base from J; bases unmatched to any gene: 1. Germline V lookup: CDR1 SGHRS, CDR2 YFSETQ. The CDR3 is CASSSGQGSGANVLTF. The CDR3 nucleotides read TGCGCCAGCAGCTCGGGACAGGGGTCTGGGGCCAACGTCCTGACTTTC.

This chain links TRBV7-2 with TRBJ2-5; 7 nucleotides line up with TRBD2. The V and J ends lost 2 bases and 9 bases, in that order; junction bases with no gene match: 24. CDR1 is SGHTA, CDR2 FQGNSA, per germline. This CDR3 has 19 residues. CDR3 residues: CASSLYSMGLADPLLSQYF. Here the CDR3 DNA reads TGTGCCAGCAGCTTATACTCCATGGGCCTAGCGGACCCACTATTGTCCCAGTACTTC.

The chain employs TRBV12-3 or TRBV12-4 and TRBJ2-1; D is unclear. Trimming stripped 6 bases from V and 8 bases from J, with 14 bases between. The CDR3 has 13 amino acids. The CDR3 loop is CASRNSPPDEQFF. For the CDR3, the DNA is TGTGCCAGCAGAAATTCTCCTCCCGATGAGCAGTTCTTC.

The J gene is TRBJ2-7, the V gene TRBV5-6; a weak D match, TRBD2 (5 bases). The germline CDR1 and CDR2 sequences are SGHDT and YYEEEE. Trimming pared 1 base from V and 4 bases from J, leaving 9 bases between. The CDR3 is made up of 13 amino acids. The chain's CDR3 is CASSLTGEYEQYF. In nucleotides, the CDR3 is TGTGCCAGCAGCTTGACCGGGGAGTACGAGCAGTACTTC.

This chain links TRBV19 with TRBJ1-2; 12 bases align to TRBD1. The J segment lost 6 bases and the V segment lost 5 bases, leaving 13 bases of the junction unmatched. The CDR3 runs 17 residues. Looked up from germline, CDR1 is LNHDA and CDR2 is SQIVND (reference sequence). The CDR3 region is CASSPTGQGASKDGYTF. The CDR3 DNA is TGTGCCAGTAGTCCGACGGGACAGGGGGCGTCGAAAGATGGCTACACCTTC.

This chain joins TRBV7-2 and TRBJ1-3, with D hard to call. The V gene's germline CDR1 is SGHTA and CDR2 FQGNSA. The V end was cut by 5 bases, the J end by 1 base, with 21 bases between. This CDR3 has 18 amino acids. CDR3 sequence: CASSKLGNGVSSGNTIYF. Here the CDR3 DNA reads TGTGCCAGCAGCAAGCTGGGTAATGGGGTGTCATCTGGAAACACCATATATTTT.

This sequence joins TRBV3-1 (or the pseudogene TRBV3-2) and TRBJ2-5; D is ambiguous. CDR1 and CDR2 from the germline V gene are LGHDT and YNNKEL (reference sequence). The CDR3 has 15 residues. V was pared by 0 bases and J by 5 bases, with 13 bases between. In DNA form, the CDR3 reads TGTGCCAGCAGCCAAGATCATGACCTTCCGGAGACCCAGTACTTC. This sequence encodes CASSQDHDLPETQYF.

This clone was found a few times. CDR3 sequence reads: CASSLGDRSSYEQYF. DNA for the CDR3: TGTGCCAGCAGCCTTGGGGACAGGAGCTCCTACGAGCAGTACTTC. The chain has TRBV7-9 and TRBJ2-7; 8 nucleotides agree with TRBD1. J lost 0 bases, V lost 5 bases, and 6 bases had no gene match. The germline CDR1 and CDR2 sequences are SEHNR and FQNEAQ (reference sequence). This CDR3 spans 15 amino acids.